This T cell receptor beta chain was sequenced for a study of blood T cell repertoires in COVID-19. In the study overall: The samples span acute and convalescent COVID-19 from the United States, Italy and Spain.

Participants had their cohort set by participant-reported clinical history. Original analysis: Reference gene primer amplification in the assay estimated nucleated cell counts. Assay used: immunoSEQ multiplex PCR; TCRdb lists only in-frame clones, some missing. Clone size and the V and J calls come from that table; the DNA yielded D and trimming. The data contain about 170,000 clones, 70% to 90% of them singletons. The clonotype comes from a woman aged 45-65 years who had recovered from COVID-19. The sequencing input was PBMCs or T cells enriched from blood (not recorded which).

CDR3 protein: CASSLGRDRALGETQYF. The CDR3 DNA follows: TGTGCCAGCAGCTTAGGGCGGGACAGGGCGTTAGGAGAGACCCAGTACTTC. V gene TRBV7-7 combines with J gene TRBJ2-5; TRBD1 matches at 9 bases. The V segment lost 1 base and the J segment 4 bases; nucleotides outside the gene matches: 10. The CDR3 is made up of 17 amino acids. Germline V gene lookup returns CDR1 SSHAT and CDR2 FNYEAQ (reference sequence).